Listed below are T cell receptor beta chains from one sample, sequenced in a study of T cell repertoires in cytomegalovirus infection. TCRdb passed the reads through MiXCR, listing each CDR3 protein once. The sample includes 200,000 to 250,000 distinct CDR3 sequences, over 20% seen only once; the top ten take 15% to 20%. Sequencing was carried out using CD8+ T cells from PBMCs. These TCRs come from a human donor in good health (CMV status not recorded). Some clones in this sample may be carry-over from other donors' samples. Both conserved end residues are part of each CDR3.

TRBJ1-1 | TRBV4-2 | 13 | CASSQVGVTEAFF
TRBJ1-2 | TRBV4-1 | 13 | CASSQTGAYGYTF
TRBJ1-4 | TRBV20-1 | 12 | CSARTGSEKLFF
TRBJ2-7 | TRBV10-3 | 17 | CAISDSNRGLGSYEQYF
TRBJ1-2 | TRBV11-2 | 12 | CASSRAGDGYTF
TRBJ2-1 | TRBV28 | 15 | CASSLEASSYNEQFF
TRBJ2-2 | TRBV19 | 16 | CASSMGGFANTGELFF
TRBJ2-1 | TRBV12-3/TRBV12-4 | 16 | CASSARDRGPHNEQFF
TRBJ2-7 | TRBV28 | 15 | CASRRGPSSRKGQYF
TRBJ2-1 | TRBV7-9 | 16 | CASSFYPSGGYNEQFF
TRBJ2-2 | TRBV11-2 | 14 | CASSLVPGVGELFF
TRBJ2-1 | TRBV3-1 | 15 | CASSHGAQGGYEQFF
TRBJ1-6 | TRBV5-5 | 14 | CASSATGGFSPLHF
TRBJ2-1 | TRBV7-2 | 14 | CASSLSTQYNEQFF
TRBJ2-1 | TRBV7-3 | 16 | CASSFYGAGSYNEQFF
TRBJ2-1 | TRBV29-1 | 13 | CSVVGFPYNEQFF
TRBJ2-7 | TRBV5-1 | 17 | CASSLAPMESFSYEQYF
TRBJ2-7 | TRBV29-1 | 14 | CSVLTGGHSYEQYF
TRBJ2-3 | TRBV9 | 17 | CASSLPLAGGPTDTQYF
TRBJ1-6 | TRBV7-2 | 13 | CASSSDRGTPLHF
TRBJ2-7 | TRBV7-9 | 13 | CASTLTGSYEQYF
TRBJ1-4 | TRBV12-3/TRBV12-4 | 14 | CASSSAGYNEKLFF
TRBJ2-2 | TRBV5-1 | 12 | CASSWPDGELFF
TRBJ2-1 | TRBV27 | 14 | CASQTPGVYNEQFF
TRBJ2-7 | TRBV20-1 | 14 | CSANLPTNSYEQYF
TRBJ2-4 | TRBV20-1 | 12 | CSASDRSDIQYF
TRBJ2-7 | TRBV20-1 | 14 | CSARDGGNLYEQYF
TRBJ2-1 | TRBV27 | 15 | CASSLLGAYPNEQFF
TRBJ2-1 | TRBV4-2 | 15 | CASSQDPGVRNEQFF